The clone carrying this T cell receptor beta chain showed up just a few times. Antigen unknown. The CDR3 consists of 14 residues. V shed 3 bases and J shed 4 bases, with 12 bases lying between them. Germline CDR1 is ENHRY and CDR2 is SYGVKD. The data are from a study of T cell repertoires in cytomegalovirus infection. Study outcomes and limitations: Cumulative frequency (of public TCR beta family members) identified carriers of CMV plus the relevant HLA.

TCRdb re-analysed the reads in MiXCR, keeping a single row per CDR3 protein. The table lists 300,000 to 400,000 distinct CDR3 sequences, almost 30% of them singletons, with approximately 20% in the top ten. The sequences come from cultured PBMCs, collected from culture after CMV antigen stimulation. This chain links TRBV10-3 with TRBJ2-5, with D possibly matching TRBD1 (5 bases). The receptor comes from a human donor in good health (CMV status not recorded). Some clones in this sample may be carry-over from other donors' samples. The CDR3 here is CAISDPEGVETQYF. The CDR3 coding sequence is TGTGCCATCAGTGACCCAGAAGGGGTAGAGACCCAGTACTTC.